This TCR beta chain was retrieved from a study of molecular identifiers for immune sequencing clone quantification. At the level of the study: Five aliquots were made in replicates from the RNA of 20,000 or 100,000 naive CD8 cells, and four were sequenced. Study-level findings and limits: Clones above 20 RNA copies contained over 97% of effector molecules and under 1% of naive molecules.

Methods described previously were used for bulk TCR libraries, and listed TCR primers were applied. Via MiXCR, TCRdb re-called the PCR reads, giving one row per CDR3 protein. Of about half a million distinct CDR3 sequences in the sample, 25% are singletons; the top ten hold under 0.85%. This clonotype was found a few times. The target antigen is unknown. The receptor was derived from a human donor in good health. Some libraries in this study had Jurkat cell RNA spiked in. Sequenced material: naive CD8+ T cells from blood, with Jurkat cell RNA spiked in. Specified subset: FACS-sorted CD8+CD4-CCR7+CD45RA+ naive T cells.

In DNA, the CDR3 is TGTGCCAGCAGCTTAGTAGGAGGACAGGGGGTCTCCTACGAGCAGTACTTC. This encodes CASSLVGGQGVSYEQYF. The rearrangement joins TRBV7-9 to TRBJ2-7; 10 nucleotides align to TRBD1. Germline V gives CDR1 SEHNR, CDR2 FQNEAQ (reference sequence). V lost 1 base to trimming and J lost 0 bases; unmatched junction nucleotides: 6. CDR3 length equals 17 residues. The whole variable domain, filled in from reference TRBV7-9 and TRBJ2-7, reads DTGVSQNPRHKITKRGQNVTFRCDPISEHNRLYWYRQTLGQGPEFLTYFQNEAQLEKSRLLSDRFSAERPKGSFSTLEIQRTEQGDSAMYLCASSLVGGQGVSYEQYFGPGTRLTVT.